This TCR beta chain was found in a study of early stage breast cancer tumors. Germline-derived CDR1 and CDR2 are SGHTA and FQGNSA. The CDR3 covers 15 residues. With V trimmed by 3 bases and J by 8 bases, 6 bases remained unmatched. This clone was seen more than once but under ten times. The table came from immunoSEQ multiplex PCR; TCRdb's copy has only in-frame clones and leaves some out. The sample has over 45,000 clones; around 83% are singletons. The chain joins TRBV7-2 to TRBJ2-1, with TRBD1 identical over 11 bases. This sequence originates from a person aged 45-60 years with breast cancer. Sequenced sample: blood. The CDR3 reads CASSFGQGAVDEQFF. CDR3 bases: TGTGCCAGCAGCTTCGGACAGGGGGCTGTTGATGAGCAGTTCTTC.